One T cell receptor beta chain is described in this entry. The data stem from a study of blood T cell repertoires in COVID-19. Overall study context: Spain, Italy and the United States supplied samples that represented acute and convalescent COVID-19.

The CDR3 spans 15 residues. Germline loops: CDR1 MGHRA, CDR2 YSYEKL. V was pared by 0 bases and J by 4 bases, with 10 bases between. Sequencing used immunoSEQ multiplex PCR; TCRdb keeps in-frame clones, though not all of them. The table lists around 140,000 clones, around 89% of them singletons. This receptor was taken from a man in his sixties with COVID-19, enrolled during active disease. The chain links TRBV4-1 to TRBJ1-3; D unresolved. The source material was peripheral blood. For the CDR3, the DNA is TGCGCCAGCAGCCAAGAAACCGCGGTGGGAAACACCATATATTTT. It codes for CASSQETAVGNTIYF.